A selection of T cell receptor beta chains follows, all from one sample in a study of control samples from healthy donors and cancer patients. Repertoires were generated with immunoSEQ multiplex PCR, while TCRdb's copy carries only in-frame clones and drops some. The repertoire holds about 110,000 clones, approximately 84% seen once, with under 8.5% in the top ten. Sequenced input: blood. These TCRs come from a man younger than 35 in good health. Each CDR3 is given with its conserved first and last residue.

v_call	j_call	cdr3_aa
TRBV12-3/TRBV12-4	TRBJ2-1	CASRTSGYNEQFF
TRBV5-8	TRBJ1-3	CASSLPSGNTIYF
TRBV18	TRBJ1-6	CASSPRDRDNSPLHF
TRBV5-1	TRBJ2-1	CASSSGTGGNEQFF
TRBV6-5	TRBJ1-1	CASSYSAGTATEAFF
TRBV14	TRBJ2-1	CASSPFNPSGGSYNEQFF
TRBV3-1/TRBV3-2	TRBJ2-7	CASSSAPWKQYF
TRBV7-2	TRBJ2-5	CASSLPKTETQYF
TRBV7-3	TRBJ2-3	CASSDESGGACMNTDTQYF
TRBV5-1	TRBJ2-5	CASSLGQVKETQYF
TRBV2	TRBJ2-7	CASGSETGFYEQYF
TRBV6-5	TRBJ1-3	CASSYTGGTGNTIYF
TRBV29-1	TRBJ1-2	CSVEGLGLYGYTF
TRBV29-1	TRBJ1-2	CSVVTGQGAYGYTF
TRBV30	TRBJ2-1	CGSWGANEQFF
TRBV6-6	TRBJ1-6	CASSYAGSNSPLHF
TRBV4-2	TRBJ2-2	CASSQGAFGSNTGELFF
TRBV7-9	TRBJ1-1	CASLSGLGLNTEAFF
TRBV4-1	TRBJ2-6	CASSQERGDRARSGANVLTF
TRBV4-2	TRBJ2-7	CASSQNGQGAWYEQYF
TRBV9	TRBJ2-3	CASSPRTSGGVTSKDTQYF
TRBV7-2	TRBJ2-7	CASSSTAWGAYEQYF
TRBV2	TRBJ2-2	CASSEKRSGRANTGELFF
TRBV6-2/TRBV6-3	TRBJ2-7	CASSYRIPYEQYF
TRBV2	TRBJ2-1	CASSSLGGGYNEQFF
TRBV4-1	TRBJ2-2	CASSQDLAGSGAGELFF
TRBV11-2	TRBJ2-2	CASSFPMDSPVTGELFF
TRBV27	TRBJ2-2	CASSLVGNAGELFF
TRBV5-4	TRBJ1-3	CASSLAGPGNTIYF
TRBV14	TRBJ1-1	CASSQTQGDYTEAFF
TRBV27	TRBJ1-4	CASSLVANEKLFF
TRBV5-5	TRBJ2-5	CASSLAGQGVKETQYF
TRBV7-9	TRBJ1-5	CASSDARSGPQHF
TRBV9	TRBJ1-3	CASSVDREQNTIYF
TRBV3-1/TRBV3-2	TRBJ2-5	CASSQDLGGPETQYF
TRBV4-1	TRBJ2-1	CASSQRDLGLAGGHEQFF
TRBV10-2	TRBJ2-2	CASSALGPYTGELFF
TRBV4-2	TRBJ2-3	CASSHPLSAATDTQYF
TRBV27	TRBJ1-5	CASSFALNQPQHF
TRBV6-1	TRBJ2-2	CASSETGLSTGELFF
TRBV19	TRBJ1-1	CASSIGGGSEAFF
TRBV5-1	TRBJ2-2	CASSLEAKRTNTGELFF
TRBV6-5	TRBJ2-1	CASRRGVDEQFF
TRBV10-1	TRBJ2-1	CASSAGQYTEQFF
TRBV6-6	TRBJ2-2	CASRMTVNTGELFF
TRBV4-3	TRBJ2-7	CASSQEVYAGGLYEQYF
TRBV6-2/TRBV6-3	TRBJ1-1	CAGSYPDTEAFF
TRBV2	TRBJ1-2	CASRVDRYYGYTF